Sequencing of this T cell receptor beta chain was carried out in a study of identifying expanded T cells in peripheral blood (dated by TCRdb to about 2019). About the study as a whole: Four technical replicates, made by sequencing separate aliquots from the same pool of genomic DNA, were compared pairwise.

Unmatched junction bases come to 8, with V trimmed by 5 bases and J by 9 bases. In the germline V gene, CDR1 corresponds to MDHEN and CDR2 to SYDVKM. Its CDR3 holds 14 amino acids, cysteine through phenylalanine. This entry keeps only the CDR3 DNA: 42 bases, framed from base 1. No immune events, such as infections, were documented for the healthy donors during the collection period. Time-dependent variance in a beta-binomial model of T-cell clone differential abundance was calibrated using healthy-donor blood repertoires as a training cohort. There were roughly 10 healthy donors in the training cohort, of whom 3 were female and 7 were male. An age range of about 29 to 65 years, with an average of approximately 43 years, was recorded for the donors. Whole blood from each healthy donor was obtained from a commercial supplier and was collected at three time points around 2 weeks apart. For immunosequencing, genomic DNA was extracted from unsorted whole blood.

TCRbeta CDR3 regions were profiled with the immunoSEQ Assay using bias-controlled multiplex PCR amplification of genomic DNA. On the authors' methods: The absolute abundance of each unique TCRbeta CDR3 region was quantified after sequences were collapsed and filtered. Differential abundance was tested with two models: a binomial (Fisher-equivalent) model and a beta-binomial model that adds time-dependent variance fitted from healthy donors. Clones with fewer than 5 combined templates were removed, and a clone was called differentially abundant if the clone's Benjamini-Hochberg FDR was below 0.01. Using the form v = (b*log(k)+a)^2, the beta-binomial variance was modeled as a function of the total template count across the two samples. TCRdb re-hosts the immuneACCESS table, in-frame sequences only. Its copies lack some clones; in the studies checked, an unresolved V gene accounts for under half of them, and the cause for the rest is not known. V and J calls and clone size are given by that table; D and trimming were obtained from the DNA. The sample table contains about 78,000 clones; only one count was recorded for 84% of them. The top ten clones comprise about 17% of the sample.

General study outcomes and caveats: In all healthy donors, the variance in clone template counts between samples taken roughly 14 days apart rose significantly as total template count increased. The binomial model flagged 0.9 to 1.5 differentially abundant clones between technical replicates, compared with about 15 over around two weeks and approximately 18 over around 4 weeks. The authors expected biological variance in healthy repertoires might increase further over much longer intervals such as months to years. Both the number of clones called differentially abundant and the false-positive rate were significantly reduced by the beta-binomial model across all healthy-donor time intervals.

As concerns this clone: No antigen is known for it. Within one base of it there is no much larger clone, and no base qualities were kept.

The specimen sequenced was blood. The receptor's source is a person aged 18-70 years in good health. The chain is assembled from TRBV28 and TRBJ1-5; 9 junctional bases match TRBD1. The sequenced DNA: TGTGCCAGCAGTCTCGGGACAGGGTTTGGGCCCCAGCATTTT. This gives the protein CASSLGTGFGPQHF.